This T cell receptor (beta chain) came from a study of cytomegalovirus exposure and HLA in healthy donors. After removal of 4 bases from V and 2 bases from J, the junction contained 5 bases not matched to a gene. CDR1 SQVTM and CDR2 ANQGSEA come from the germline V gene. CDR3 length: 13 amino acids. Concerning this clone: Its matching antigen is unknown.

PCR employed 60 Vbeta and 13 Jbeta primers. Profiled with immunoSEQ multiplex PCR; TCRdb holds only in-frame clones, not every one. The sample has roughly 140,000 clones. Study-wide results and limits: In terms of immune exposure information, only CMV serostatus was available. An analysis that was carried out later associated approximately 17,000 TCR beta sequences with HLA alleles at 0.05 false discovery rate.

The J gene is TRBJ2-7, the V gene TRBV29-1; 7 positions agree with TRBD2. This sequence was found in a man aged 40-49 years in good health and CMV-seronegative. The sample consisted of PBMCs. CDR3 residues: CSVVGGITYEQYF. The CDR3 DNA reads TGCAGCGTTGTGGGGGGGATTACCTACGAGCAGTACTTC.